The TCR beta chain under discussion was sequenced for a study of Ad26.COV2.S vaccination and SARS-CoV-2 variants. Treatment in this sample: 15 to 20 received Ad26.COV2.S at low or high dose, single or two shots; five or six received placebo; per-sample allocation not given. At day 63 after the first vaccine or placebo injection, samples were drawn. Germline V lookup: CDR1 SGHNT, CDR2 YYREEE (reference sequence). The CDR3 has 14 residues. With 3 bases removed from V and 2 bases from J, the gap between germline ends came to 10 bases. TCRdb's table, derived via immunoSEQ multiplex PCR, lists solely in-frame clones and lacks some. The profile shows about 350,000 clones, more than 75% of them singletons.

Here the sequenced sample was peripheral blood, taken in a trial of Ad26.COV2.S vaccine versus placebo. The receptor was isolated from a person aged 18 to 59 who received the Ad26.COV2.S COVID-19 vaccine or a placebo. The V gene is TRBV5-4, the J gene TRBJ2-3, with unresolved D. The CDR3 sequence is CASSSYRPTDTQYF. The DNA of the CDR3 is TGTGCCAGCAGCTCCTATCGCCCCACAGATACGCAGTATTTT.